This T cell receptor beta chain is from a study of blood T cell repertoires in COVID-19. Study overall: Nucleic acid was either cDNA or gDNA, and it came from T cells, B-cell-depleted T cells, or PBMCs.

How the authors handled the data: Reference gene primer amplification in the assay estimated nucleated cell counts. Assay: immunoSEQ multiplex PCR; the TCRdb copy retains only in-frame clones and omits some. V, J and clone size derive from that table, while D and trimming were established from the DNA sequence. The table includes some 130,000 clones, more than 75% detected once. Germline V lookup: CDR1 SGHAT, CDR2 FQNNGV. CDR3 length equals 15 residues. Trimming shortened V by 3 bases and J by 3 bases, and 14 bases separated the two germline ends. In this sample, this clone turned up many times. Material: peripheral blood. The origin of this receptor is a man in his sixties who had recovered from COVID-19. The chain employs TRBV11-2 and TRBJ1-1; possibly TRBD1 for D (6 bases). This chain's CDR3 is CASSFTGQGHTEAFF. The CDR3 nucleotides are TGTGCCAGCAGCTTTACAGGGCAGGGTCACACTGAAGCTTTCTTT.